The 28 T cell receptor beta chains below all came from one sample that was sequenced in a study of cytomegalovirus exposure and HLA in healthy donors. PCR involved 60 Vbeta and 13 Jbeta primers. Sequencing used immunoSEQ multiplex PCR; TCRdb keeps in-frame clones, though not all of them. The table has about 110,000 clones, roughly 74% seen once. The source material was PBMCs. These receptors came from a woman aged 25 to 39 in good health and CMV-seronegative.

J is TRBJ1-2 and V is TRBV27; perhaps TRBD1 as D (5 bases). The V end was cut by 7 bases, the J end by 0 bases, with 18 bases between. CDR3 length equals 16 residues. In germline, CDR1 is MNHEY, CDR2 SMNVEV (reference sequence). CDR3 loop: CASMWGAELPNYGYTF. CDR3 in DNA: TGTGCCAGCATGTGGGGCGCAGAACTTCCTAACTATGGCTACACCTTC.

The rearrangement links TRBV4-3 to TRBJ2-7; D call uncertain. Trimming took off 1 base at V and 3 bases at J, with 19 bases between the two ends. The CDR3 spans 17 residues. Germline values: CDR1 LGHNA, CDR2 YSLEER. The DNA of the CDR3 is TGCGCCAGCAGCCAAGTAGCAGCAGCCTCTAAAAACTACGAGCAGTACTTC. Amino acid sequence: CASSQVAAASKNYEQYF.

The chain is built from TRBV5-4 and TRBJ1-1; TRBD1 is a possible D gene (6 bases). The ends were cut back, 4 bases at V and 4 bases at J, with 17 bases in the middle. The CDR3 spans 15 residues. Germline V lookup: CDR1 SGHNT, CDR2 YYREEE (reference sequence). CDR3 sequence: CASSPNRGGVTEAFF. For the CDR3, the DNA is TGTGCCAGCAGCCCAAACAGAGGGGGGGTCACTGAAGCTTTCTTT.

V and J are TRBV27 and TRBJ2-5, with D perhaps matching TRBD2 (5 bases). V lost 3 bases to trimming and J lost 5 bases, with 7 bases between them. CDR1 MNHEY and CDR2 SMNVEV come from the germline V gene (reference sequence). The CDR3 contains 12 residues. The CDR3 is CASSLAGETQYF. The CDR3 region has the DNA TGTGCCAGCAGTTTGGCGGGTGAGACCCAGTACTTC.

This chain joins TRBV6-6 and TRBJ2-5, with TRBD1 matching over 8 bases. The CDR3 spans 16 residues. From germline, CDR1 is MNHNY and CDR2 SVGAGI (reference sequence). J was trimmed by 0 bases and V by 0 bases; bases with no gene match: 3. CDR3 loop: CASSYSDRGYQETQYF. The CDR3 DNA reads as TGTGCCAGCAGTTACTCAGACAGGGGTTACCAAGAGACCCAGTACTTC.

The gene calls are TRBV5-1 and TRBJ2-7; tentative D call: TRBD1 (6 bases). The V gene lost 7 bases and the J gene lost 2 bases, with 13 bases spanning the gap. This CDR3 spans 13 amino acids. From germline, CDR1 is SGHRS and CDR2 YFSETQ. CDR3 coding DNA: TGCGCCAGCGCCCGGACAGAGCCCTACGAGCAGTACTTC. Amino acids: CASARTEPYEQYF.

The chain carries TRBV6-6 and TRBJ2-7; the D gene is possibly TRBD2 (6 bases). Trimming removed 11 bases from V and 3 bases from J, with 23 bases in between. This CDR3 has 15 amino acids. CDR1 is MNHNY and CDR2 is SVGAGI in the germline V gene (reference sequence). This CDR3 reads CASYARGSGLYEQYF. The CDR3 coding sequence is TGTGCCTCGTACGCACGGGGGTCTGGCCTCTACGAGCAGTACTTC.

This clone was seen more than once but under ten times. The chain couples TRBV25-1 to TRBJ1-4; TRBD1 aligns across 7 bases. The V gene's germline CDR1 is MGHDK and CDR2 SYGVNS. There are 15 residues in the CDR3. With V trimmed by 5 bases and J by 8 bases, 11 bases remained unmatched. The CDR3: CASSYLTGSKEKLFF. Written as DNA, the CDR3 is TGTGCCAGCAGTTATCTGACAGGGTCCAAAGAAAAACTGTTTTTT.

The J gene is TRBJ1-4, the V gene TRBV5-6, with 9 positions matching TRBD1. V was clipped by 2 bases and J by 7 bases; unmatched bases: 3. The germline gives CDR1 SGHDT, CDR2 YYEEEE. This CDR3 is built from 14 residues. This chain's CDR3 is CASSLGGQGEKLFF. The CDR3 nucleotides are TGTGCCAGCAGCTTAGGGGGACAGGGTGAAAAACTGTTTTTT.

Only a few counts were recorded for this clone. The chain joins TRBV4-3 to TRBJ2-4; 8 bases align to TRBD1. This CDR3 is 15 amino acids long. The germline V gene encodes CDR1 LGHNA and CDR2 YSLEER. Trimming at V came to 1 base and at J to 3 bases, leaving 2 bases not matched to a gene. CDR3 bases: TGCGCCAGCAGCCAAGGGACAGGGCTCAAAAACATTCAGTACTTC. Its protein product is CASSQGTGLKNIQYF.

V is TRBV6-1 and J is TRBJ2-3; 8 nucleotides match TRBD2. The CDR3 loop spans 15 amino acids. Germline V gene data show CDR1 as MNHNS and CDR2 as SASEGT. The V segment lost 6 bases and the J segment 5 bases; nucleotides outside the gene matches: 10. CDR3: CASSHQAGAKDTQYF. The CDR3 DNA is TGTGCCAGCAGCCACCAAGCGGGAGCAAAAGATACGCAGTATTTT.

This chain joins TRBV5-4 and TRBJ2-1; 9 positions agree with TRBD2. Germline V gives CDR1 SGHNT, CDR2 YYREEE (reference sequence). V trimming: 7 bases; J trimming: 7 bases; junction bases outside the gene matches: 9. The CDR3 totals 14 residues. The CDR3 bases are TGTGCCAGCGCAGATCTAGCGGGAACAAATGAGCAGTTCTTC. Amino acid sequence: CASADLAGTNEQFF. Based on the CDR3 plus reference TRBV5-4 and TRBJ2-1, the full variable domain is ETGVTQSPTHLIKTRGQQVTLRCSSQSGHNTVSWYQQALGQGPQFIFQYYREEENGRGNFPPRFSGLQFPNYSSELNVNALELDDSALYLCASADLAGTNEQFFGPGTRLTVL.

This chain connects TRBV29-1 to TRBJ2-5; D is unresolved. The CDR3 extends over 13 amino acids. Germline CDR1 reads SQVTM; CDR2 reads ANQGSEA. The germline V and J ends were trimmed by 6 bases and 2 bases, with 13 bases remaining between them. The CDR3 nucleotides are TGCAGCGTCTCGGGTAGACCTCAAGAGACCCAGTACTTC. This sequence encodes CSVSGRPQETQYF.

This clone was seen a few times. This sequence joins TRBV6-5 and TRBJ2-7, with 8 nucleotides matching TRBD1. Germline V gene sequence: CDR1 MNHEY, CDR2 SVGAGI. With 4 bases clipped from V and 0 bases from J, the junction kept 5 bases outside the gene matches. The length of the CDR3 is 15 residues. CDR3 amino acids: CASSWGTGPSYEQYF. CDR3 bases: TGTGCCAGCAGTTGGGGGACAGGTCCCTCCTACGAGCAGTACTTC.

The chain joins TRBV10-1 to TRBJ1-5; perhaps TRBD1 as D (5 bases). Per germline, CDR1 WNHNN and CDR2 SYGVQD (reference sequence). This CDR3 region has 13 residues. Trimming left V 6 bases short and J 3 bases short, with 9 bases between. CDR3 in amino acids: CASSDSLNQPQHF. CDR3 in DNA: TGCGCCAGCAGCGACAGCCTCAATCAGCCCCAGCATTTT.

This chain uses TRBV6-5 with TRBJ1-6, with 9 bases identical to TRBD1. The CDR3 contains 15 residues. Germline V gene lookup returns CDR1 MNHEY and CDR2 SVGAGI. With 6 bases clipped from V and 9 bases from J, the junction kept 9 bases outside the gene matches. The CDR3 DNA reads as TGTGCCAGCAGGCAGACCGGGACAGGGAGTTCACCCCTCCACTTT. Residues: CASRQTGTGSSPLHF.

This clone came up a few times. The chain combines TRBV4-2 with TRBJ1-1, with D unresolved. Germline CDR1 LGHNA, CDR2 YNFKEQ. V was cut by 1 base and J by 0 bases, with 12 bases left in between. This CDR3 has 16 amino acids. The CDR3 DNA reads TGTGCCAGCAGCCAAGGAGGTGCAGCCTTGAACACTGAAGCTTTCTTT. Amino acids: CASSQGGAALNTEAFF.

The V call is TRBV4-1, the J call TRBJ2-3; 7 nucleotides match TRBD1. This CDR3 is 17 amino acids long. Germline loops: CDR1 MGHRA, CDR2 YSYEKL. V gave up 0 bases and J gave up 0 bases; unmatched junction bases: 6. The CDR3 sequence is CASSQDGDRSSTDTQYF. For the CDR3, the DNA is TGCGCCAGCAGCCAAGATGGGGACAGATCTAGCACAGATACGCAGTATTTT.

The chain joins TRBV19 to TRBJ1-5; D is unclear. V was cut by 5 bases and J by 2 bases, with 16 bases left in between. CDR3 length: 16 amino acids. From germline, CDR1 is LNHDA and CDR2 SQIVND (reference sequence). The CDR3 DNA reads TGTGCCAGTAGTGCCTCACTGAGGAGCGGCAATCAGCCCCAGCATTTT. Residues: CASSASLRSGNQPQHF.

This chain connects TRBV5-1 to TRBJ2-7; D may be TRBD2 (7 bases). In germline, CDR1 is SGHRS, CDR2 YFSETQ. The CDR3 spans 12 residues. Deletions cut 6 bases from V and 7 bases from J, with 14 bases between. CDR3 DNA: TGCGCCAGCAAAAGGGGGGGGGAAGAGCAGTACTTC. Protein product: CASKRGGEEQYF.

The rearrangement uses TRBV19 and TRBJ2-1, with D hard to call. Trimming stripped 3 bases from V and 4 bases from J, with 13 bases between. CDR1 is LNHDA, CDR2 SQIVND, per germline (reference sequence). This CDR3 has 15 amino acids. The CDR3 protein is CASSIQVDRYNEQFF. CDR3 bases: TGTGCCAGTAGTATTCAGGTTGACCGATACAATGAGCAGTTCTTC.

V usage is TRBV30 and J usage is TRBJ2-5, with 7 bases that match TRBD1. CDR3 length: 15 residues. CDR1 is GTSNPN and CDR2 is SVGIG in the germline V gene (reference sequence). V lost 1 base and J lost 3; bases outside the gene matches: 8. This CDR3 is CAWSAYRGPKETQYF. The CDR3 nucleotides are TGTGCCTGGAGTGCCTACAGGGGTCCTAAAGAGACCCAGTACTTC.

V gene TRBV7-2 combines with J gene TRBJ2-3; 8 bases are shared with TRBD2. CDR3 length: 14 amino acids. Germline V gives CDR1 SGHTA, CDR2 FQGNSA. Trimming took 3 bases from V and 1 from J; bases not matched to a gene: 0. In DNA, the CDR3 is TGTGCCAGCAGCTTTAGCGGGGGCACAGATACGCAGTATTTT. This gives the protein CASSFSGGTDTQYF. The variable domain in full, with the rest retrieved from reference TRBV7-2 and TRBJ2-3, is GAGVSQSPSNKVTEKGKDVELRCDPISGHTALYWYRQSLGQGLEFLIYFQGNSAPDKSGLPSDRFSAERTGGSVSTLTIQRTQQEDSAVYLCASSFSGGTDTQYFGPGTRLTVL.

The chain has TRBV9 and TRBJ2-1; 7 nucleotides line up with TRBD1. The CDR3 is 16 residues long. Germline CDR1 is SGDLS and CDR2 is YYNGEE. V was clipped by 0 bases and J by 6 bases; unmatched bases: 9. CDR3 loop: CASSVVGQVTSNEQFF. The CDR3 DNA follows: TGTGCCAGCAGCGTAGTAGGACAGGTAACTTCCAATGAGCAGTTCTTC.

This clone was seen a few times. This chain connects TRBV18 to TRBJ1-1, with 10 bases aligning to TRBD1. This CDR3 has 16 amino acids. The junction had 3 bases not matched to a gene; V was cut back by 2 bases and J by 0 bases. Germline V gene lookup returns CDR1 KGHSH and CDR2 LQKENI. In DNA form, the CDR3 reads TGTGCCAGCTCACCAGACAGGGGGCGATTGAACACTGAAGCTTTCTTT. Its protein product is CASSPDRGRLNTEAFF.

This rearrangement joins TRBV7-9 to TRBJ1-2; a weak D match, TRBD1 (6 bases). The CDR3 runs to 12 residues. Germline CDR1 SEHNR, CDR2 FQNEAQ (reference sequence). Trimming cost V 5 bases and J 6 bases, with 10 bases left between them. CDR3 region: CASSPTGNGYTF. DNA of the CDR3: TGTGCCAGCAGCCCTACAGGGAATGGCTACACCTTC. Together with reference TRBV7-9 and TRBJ1-2, the CDR3 gives the full variable domain: DTGVSQNPRHKITKRGQNVTFRCDPISEHNRLYWYRQTLGQGPEFLTYFQNEAQLEKSRLLSDRFSAERPKGSFSTLEIQRTEQGDSAMYLCASSPTGNGYTFGSGTRLTVV.

This chain connects TRBV9 to TRBJ2-6, with D possibly TRBD1 on 6 matching bases. CDR3 length: 16 amino acids. Germline V gene lookup returns CDR1 SGDLS and CDR2 YYNGEE. V dropped 4 bases and J dropped 0 bases, with 11 bases sitting between them. CDR3 protein: CASSPQGSSGANVLTF. Written as DNA, the CDR3 is TGTGCCAGCAGCCCACAGGGCAGCTCTGGGGCCAACGTCCTGACTTTC.

This chain joins TRBV5-6 and TRBJ2-3, with 9 bases aligning to TRBD2. This CDR3 is 16 amino acids long. The V segment lost 2 bases and the J segment 2 bases; nucleotides outside the gene matches: 6. The germline CDR1 and CDR2 sequences are SGHDT and YYEEEE. CDR3 sequence reads: CASSLVSSGDTDTQYF. The CDR3 nucleotides read TGTGCCAGCAGCTTAGTTTCTAGCGGGGACACAGATACGCAGTATTTT.